The T cell receptor beta chain described here comes from a study of regulatory dendritic cells for organ transplantation. General study findings and limits: Memory CD8+ clonal expansion seemed more limited with regulatory than mature dendritic cells.

This clone was observed once. Its antigen is currently unknown. Clones were read by immunoSEQ multiplex PCR, and TCRdb kept only the in-frame ones, dropping some. The table lists 89 clones. The specimen was dendritic cells cultured alone as a control. This TCR came from a human donor in good health and provided the allogeneic stimulator dendritic cells.

The chain's CDR3 is CASSLQGTLSYEQYF. CDR3 in DNA: TGTGCCAGCAGCTTACAGGGCACCCTCTCCTACGAGCAGTACTTC. The rearrangement links TRBV7-2 to TRBJ2-7; TRBD1 might be the D (5 bases). This CDR3 spans 15 amino acids. The V end lost 2 bases, the J end lost 0 bases, and 11 bases lay between the germline ends. Germline CDR1 is SGHTA and CDR2 is FQGNSA.